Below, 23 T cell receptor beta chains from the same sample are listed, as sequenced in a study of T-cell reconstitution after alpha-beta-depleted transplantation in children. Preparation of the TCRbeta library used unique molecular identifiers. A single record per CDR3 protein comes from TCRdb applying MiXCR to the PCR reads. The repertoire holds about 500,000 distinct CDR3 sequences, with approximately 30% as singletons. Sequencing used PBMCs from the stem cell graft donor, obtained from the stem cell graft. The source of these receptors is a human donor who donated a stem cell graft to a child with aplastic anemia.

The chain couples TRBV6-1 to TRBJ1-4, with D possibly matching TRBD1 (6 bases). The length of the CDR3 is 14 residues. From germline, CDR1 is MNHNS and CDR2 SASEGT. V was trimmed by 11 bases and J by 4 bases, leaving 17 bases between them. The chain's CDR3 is CAGKMDRINEKLFF. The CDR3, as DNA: TGTGCCGGGAAAATGGACAGAATTAATGAAAAACTGTTTTTT.

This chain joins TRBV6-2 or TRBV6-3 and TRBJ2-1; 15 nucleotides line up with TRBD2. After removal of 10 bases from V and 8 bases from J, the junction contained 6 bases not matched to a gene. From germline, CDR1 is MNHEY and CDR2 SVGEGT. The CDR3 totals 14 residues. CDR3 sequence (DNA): TGTGCCACCGGGACTAGCGGGAGGAGGTATGAGCAGTTCTTC. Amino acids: CATGTSGRRYEQFF.

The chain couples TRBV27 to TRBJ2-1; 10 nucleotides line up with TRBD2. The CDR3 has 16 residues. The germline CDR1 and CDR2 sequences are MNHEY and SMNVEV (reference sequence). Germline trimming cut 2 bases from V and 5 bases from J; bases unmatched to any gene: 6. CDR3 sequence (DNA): TGTGCCAGCAGTTTAAGGGTCAGCGGGAGGGACAATGAGCAGTTCTTC. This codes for CASSLRVSGRDNEQFF.

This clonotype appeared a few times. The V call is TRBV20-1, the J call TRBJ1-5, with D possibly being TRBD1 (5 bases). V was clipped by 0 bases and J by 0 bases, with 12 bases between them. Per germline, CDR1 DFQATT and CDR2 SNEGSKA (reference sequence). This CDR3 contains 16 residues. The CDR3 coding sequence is TGCAGTGCTAGAGATTGGAGGGGCGGTAGCAATCAGCCCCAGCATTTT. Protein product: CSARDWRGGSNQPQHF.

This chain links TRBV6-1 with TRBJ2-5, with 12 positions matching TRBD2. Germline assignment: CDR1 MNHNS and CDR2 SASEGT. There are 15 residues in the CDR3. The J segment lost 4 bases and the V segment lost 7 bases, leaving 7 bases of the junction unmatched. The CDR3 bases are TGTGCCAGCACCCTAGCGGGAGGGCCGGGAGAGACCCAGTACTTC. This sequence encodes CASTLAGGPGETQYF.

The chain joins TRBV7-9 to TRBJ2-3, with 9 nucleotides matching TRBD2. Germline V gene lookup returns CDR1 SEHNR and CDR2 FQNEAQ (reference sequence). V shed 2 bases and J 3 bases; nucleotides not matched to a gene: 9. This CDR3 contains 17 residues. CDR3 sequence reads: CASSLSNLREGTDTQYF. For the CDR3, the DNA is TGTGCCAGCAGCTTATCTAACTTGCGGGAGGGGACAGATACGCAGTATTTT.

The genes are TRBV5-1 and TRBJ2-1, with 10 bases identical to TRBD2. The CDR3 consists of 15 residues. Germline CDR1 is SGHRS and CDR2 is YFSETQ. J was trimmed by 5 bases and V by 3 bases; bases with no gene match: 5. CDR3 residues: CASSSGTSDHNEQFF. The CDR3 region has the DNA TGCGCCAGCAGCTCGGGGACTAGCGACCACAATGAGCAGTTCTTC.

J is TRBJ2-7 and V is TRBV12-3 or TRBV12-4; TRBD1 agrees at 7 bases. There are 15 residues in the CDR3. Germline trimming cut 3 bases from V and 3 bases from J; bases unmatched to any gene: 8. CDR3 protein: CASSFRQGVGYEQYF. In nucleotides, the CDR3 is TGTGCCAGCAGTTTCAGGCAGGGGGTTGGCTACGAGCAGTACTTC.

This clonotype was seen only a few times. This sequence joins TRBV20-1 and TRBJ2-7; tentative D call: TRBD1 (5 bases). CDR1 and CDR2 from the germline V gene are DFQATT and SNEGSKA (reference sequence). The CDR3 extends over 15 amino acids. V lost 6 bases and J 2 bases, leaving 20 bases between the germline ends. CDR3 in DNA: TGCAGTGCCTTCTGGCAGGGTTATTATCCCTACGAGCAGTACTTC. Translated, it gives CSAFWQGYYPYEQYF.

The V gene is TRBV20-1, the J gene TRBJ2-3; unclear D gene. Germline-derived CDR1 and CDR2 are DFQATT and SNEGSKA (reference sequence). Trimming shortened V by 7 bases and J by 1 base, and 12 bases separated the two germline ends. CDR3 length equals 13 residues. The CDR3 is CSGRAEGTDTQYF. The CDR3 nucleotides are TGCAGTGGTAGGGCGGAAGGCACAGATACGCAGTATTTT.

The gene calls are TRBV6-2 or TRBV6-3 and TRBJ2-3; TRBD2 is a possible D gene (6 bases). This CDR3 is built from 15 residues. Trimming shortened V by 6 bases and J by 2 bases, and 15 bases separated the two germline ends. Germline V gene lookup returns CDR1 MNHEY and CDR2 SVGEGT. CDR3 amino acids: CASRRDSVPTDTQYF. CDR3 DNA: TGTGCCAGCAGACGGGACTCCGTGCCCACAGATACGCAGTATTTT.

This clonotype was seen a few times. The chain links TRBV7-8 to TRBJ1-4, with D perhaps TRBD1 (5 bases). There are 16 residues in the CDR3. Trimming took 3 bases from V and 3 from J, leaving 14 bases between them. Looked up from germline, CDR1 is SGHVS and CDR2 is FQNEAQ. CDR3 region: CASSFYSGTSNEKLFF. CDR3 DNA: TGTGCCAGCAGCTTCTATAGCGGGACCTCTAATGAAAAACTGTTTTTT.

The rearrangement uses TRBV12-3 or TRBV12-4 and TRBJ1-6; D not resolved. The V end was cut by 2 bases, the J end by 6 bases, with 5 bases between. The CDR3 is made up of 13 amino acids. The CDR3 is CASSLFGNSPLHF. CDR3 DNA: TGTGCCAGCAGTTTATTTGGTAATTCACCCCTCCACTTT.

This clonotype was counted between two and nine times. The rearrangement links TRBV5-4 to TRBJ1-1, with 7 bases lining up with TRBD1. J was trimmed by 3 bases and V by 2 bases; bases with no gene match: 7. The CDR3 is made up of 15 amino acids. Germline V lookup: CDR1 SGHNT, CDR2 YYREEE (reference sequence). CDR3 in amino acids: CASSLGGSSYTEAFF. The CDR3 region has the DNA TGTGCCAGCAGCTTAGGGGGCAGTTCGTACACTGAAGCTTTCTTT. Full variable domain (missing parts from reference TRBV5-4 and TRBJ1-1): ETGVTQSPTHLIKTRGQQVTLRCSSQSGHNTVSWYQQALGQGPQFIFQYYREEENGRGNFPPRFSGLQFPNYSSELNVNALELDDSALYLCASSLGGSSYTEAFFGQGTRLTVV.

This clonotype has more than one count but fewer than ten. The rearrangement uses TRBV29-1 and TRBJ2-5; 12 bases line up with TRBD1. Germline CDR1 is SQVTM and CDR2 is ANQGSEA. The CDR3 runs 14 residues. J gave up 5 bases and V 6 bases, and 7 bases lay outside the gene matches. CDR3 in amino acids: CSVGDRGLVETQYF. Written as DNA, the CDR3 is TGCAGCGTCGGGGACAGGGGGCTTGTGGAGACCCAGTACTTC.

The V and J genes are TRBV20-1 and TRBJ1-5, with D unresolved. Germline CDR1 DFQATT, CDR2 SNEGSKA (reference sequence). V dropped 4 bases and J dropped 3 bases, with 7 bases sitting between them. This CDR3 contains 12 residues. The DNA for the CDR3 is TGCAGTGCTAACAGATACAATCAGCCCCAGCATTTT. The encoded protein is CSANRYNQPQHF.

CDR3 protein: CASSASYNYGYTF. For the CDR3, the DNA is TGTGCCAGCAGCGCCTCTTACAACTATGGCTACACCTTC. The chain has TRBV9 and TRBJ1-2; D call uncertain. CDR3 size: 13 residues. The V and J ends lost 3 bases and 2 bases respectively, with 8 bases between them. The germline CDR1 and CDR2 sequences are SGDLS and YYNGEE. The full variable domain, rest sourced from reference TRBV9 and TRBJ1-2, is DSGVTQTPKHLITATGQRVTLRCSPRSGDLSVYWYQQSLDQGLQFLIQYYNGEERAKGNILERFSAQQFPDLHSELNLSSLELGDSALYFCASSASYNYGYTFGSGTRLTVV.

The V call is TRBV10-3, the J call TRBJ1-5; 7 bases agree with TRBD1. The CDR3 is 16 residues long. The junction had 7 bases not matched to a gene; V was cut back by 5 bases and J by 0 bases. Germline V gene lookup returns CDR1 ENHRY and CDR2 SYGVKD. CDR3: CAISRSGQDSNQPQHF. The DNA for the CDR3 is TGTGCCATCAGTCGATCCGGACAGGATAGCAATCAGCCCCAGCATTTT.

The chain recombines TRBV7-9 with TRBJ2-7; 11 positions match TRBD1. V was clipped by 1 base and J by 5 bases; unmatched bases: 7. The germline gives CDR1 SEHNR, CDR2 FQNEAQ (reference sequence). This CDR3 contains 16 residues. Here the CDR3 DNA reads TGTGCCAGCAGCTTAGGGGGGACAGGGGGTCACCACGAGCAGTACTTC. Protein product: CASSLGGTGGHHEQYF.

Here the CDR3 DNA reads TGTGCCAGTAGTATACGGGACACCCACACAGATACGCAGTATTTT. Translation: CASSIRDTHTDTQYF. The rearrangement uses TRBV19 and TRBJ2-3; D is perhaps TRBD1 (6 bases). Germline lookup yields CDR1 LNHDA and CDR2 SQIVND (reference sequence). The CDR3 runs to 15 residues. V shed 2 bases and J shed 2 bases, with 11 bases lying between them.

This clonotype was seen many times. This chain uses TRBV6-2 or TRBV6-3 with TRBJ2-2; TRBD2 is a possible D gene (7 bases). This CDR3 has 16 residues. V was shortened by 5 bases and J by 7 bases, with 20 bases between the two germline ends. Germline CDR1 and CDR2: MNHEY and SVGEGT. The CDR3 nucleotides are TGTGCCAGCAGTCCGTCGGATCCGGGGGGCAGCGGGGAGCTGTTTTTT. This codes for CASSPSDPGGSGELFF.

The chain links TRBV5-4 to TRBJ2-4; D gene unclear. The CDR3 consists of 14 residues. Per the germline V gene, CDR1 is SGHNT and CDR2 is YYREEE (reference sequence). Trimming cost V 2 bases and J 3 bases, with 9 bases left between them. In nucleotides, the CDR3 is TGTGCCAGCAGCTTAAGTACGGACAAAAACATTCAGTACTTC. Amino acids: CASSLSTDKNIQYF. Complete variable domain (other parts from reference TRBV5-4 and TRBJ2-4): ETGVTQSPTHLIKTRGQQVTLRCSSQSGHNTVSWYQQALGQGPQFIFQYYREEENGRGNFPPRFSGLQFPNYSSELNVNALELDDSALYLCASSLSTDKNIQYFGAGTRLSVL.

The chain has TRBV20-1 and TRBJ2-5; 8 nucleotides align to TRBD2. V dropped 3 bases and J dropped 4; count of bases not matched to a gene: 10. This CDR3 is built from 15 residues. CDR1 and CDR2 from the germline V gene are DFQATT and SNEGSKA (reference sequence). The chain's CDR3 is CSASPRGGARETQYF. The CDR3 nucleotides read TGCAGTGCTAGCCCTCGGGGGGGGGCAAGAGAGACCCAGTACTTC.